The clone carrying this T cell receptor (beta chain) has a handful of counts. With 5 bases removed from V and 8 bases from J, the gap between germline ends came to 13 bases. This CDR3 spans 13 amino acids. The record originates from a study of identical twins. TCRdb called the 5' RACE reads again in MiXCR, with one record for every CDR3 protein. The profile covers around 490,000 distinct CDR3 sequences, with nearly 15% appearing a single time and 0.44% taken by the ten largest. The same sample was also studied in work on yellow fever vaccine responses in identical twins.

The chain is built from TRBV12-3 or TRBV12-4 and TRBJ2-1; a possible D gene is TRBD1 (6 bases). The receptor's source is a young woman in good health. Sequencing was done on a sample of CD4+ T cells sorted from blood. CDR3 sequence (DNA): TGTGCCAGCAGTCTCGACCACAGGGATGAGCAGTTCTTC. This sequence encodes CASSLDHRDEQFF.